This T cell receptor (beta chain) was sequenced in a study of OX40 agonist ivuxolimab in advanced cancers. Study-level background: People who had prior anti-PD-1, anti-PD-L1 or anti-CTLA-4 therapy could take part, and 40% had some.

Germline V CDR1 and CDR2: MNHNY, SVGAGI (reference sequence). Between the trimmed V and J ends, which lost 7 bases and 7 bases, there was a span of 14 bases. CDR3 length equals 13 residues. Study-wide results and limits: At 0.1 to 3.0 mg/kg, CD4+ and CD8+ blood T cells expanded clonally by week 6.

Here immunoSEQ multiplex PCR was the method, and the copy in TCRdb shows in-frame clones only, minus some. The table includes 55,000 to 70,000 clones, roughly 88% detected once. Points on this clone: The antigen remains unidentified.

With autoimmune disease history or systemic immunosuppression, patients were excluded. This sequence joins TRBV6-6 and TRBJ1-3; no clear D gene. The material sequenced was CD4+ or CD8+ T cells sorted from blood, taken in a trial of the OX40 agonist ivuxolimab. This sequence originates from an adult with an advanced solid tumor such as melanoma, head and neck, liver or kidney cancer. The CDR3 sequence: CASILDSVNTIYF. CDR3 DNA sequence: TGTGCCAGCATCCTGGATTCGGTGAACACCATATATTTT.